Listed below are T cell receptor beta chains from one sample, sequenced in a study of T cell responses to AZD1222 COVID-19 vaccine. Repertoires were generated with immunoSEQ multiplex PCR, while TCRdb's copy carries only in-frame clones and drops some. The sample has tens of thousands of clones, approximately 91% seen once. The sample was peripheral blood, taken on day 0 of AZD1222 vaccination. Source of these receptors: an adult in good health. CDR3s include the opening cysteine and the closing phenylalanine or tryptophan. A D gene is named only where the DNA matches it firmly. Clone size is shown for a subset of rows, as once, few, many or a class of expanded clone.

clone_size j_call d_call v_call cdr3_nt cdr3_aa
- TRBJ1-2 - TRBV30 TGTGCCTGGACCATACCGGGACAAGAGAGTGGCTACACCTTC CAWTIPGQESGYTF
- TRBJ1-4 - TRBV3-1/TRBV3-2 TGTGCCAGCAGCCAAGGTAATATACGGAATGAAAAACTGTTTTTT CASSQGNIRNEKLFF
- TRBJ1-4 TRBD1 TRBV10-3 TGTGCCATCAGTGAGTCGGCCCAGGGGGCTAATGAAAAACTGTTTTTT CAISESAQGANEKLFF
once TRBJ1-2 TRBD1 TRBV7-2 TGTGCCAGCACCCCTGGACAGGGTAGCTATCGCTACACCTTC CASTPGQGSYRYTF
- TRBJ2-1 - TRBV4-2 TGTGCCAGCAGCCTTAATATGGTGCAGTTCTTC CASSLNMVQFF
- TRBJ2-4 - TRBV5-6 TGTGCCAGCAGCTTGATTGGTCAGGTAGCCAAAAACATTCAGTACTTC CASSLIGQVAKNIQYF
- TRBJ1-2 TRBD1 TRBV19 TGTGCCAGTAGTATTTTAGATAGGGGGCTGGTCAGCTACACCTTC CASSILDRGLVSYTF
- TRBJ2-1 TRBD2 TRBV18 TGTGCCAGCTCACCGACTAGCGATGAGCAGTTCTTC CASSPTSDEQFF
- TRBJ2-5 - TRBV20-1 TGCAGTGCTAGCGCCCGGGAGACCCAGTACTTC CSASARETQYF
- TRBJ2-1 - TRBV4-1 TGCGCCAGCAGCCAAAGCGGGCTGGAACCCTACAATGAGCAGTTCTTC CASSQSGLEPYNEQFF
medium-sized TRBJ1-2 TRBD1 TRBV5-1 TGCGCCAGCAGCACGGGACAGCTCAATGGCTACACCTTC CASSTGQLNGYTF
- TRBJ2-1 TRBD2 TRBV11-1 TGTGCCAGCAGCCCGGGACTAGCAGGCAATGAGCAGTTCTTC CASSPGLAGNEQFF
- TRBJ2-1 TRBD2 TRBV5-1 TGCGCCAGCAGCTCTTCCGGGACTACGGGGGAGCAGTTCTTC CASSSSGTTGEQFF
- TRBJ1-1 - TRBV24-1 TGTGCCACCAGTGACTACCATCAAGCTTTCTTT CATSDYHQAFF
once TRBJ2-5 - TRBV5-1 TGCGCCAGCAGCCTTCCGGGAGCCGAGGCCCAGTACTTC CASSLPGAEAQYF
- TRBJ2-2 - TRBV9 TGTGCCAGCAGCGTAGAAGGGAGGAGTACGGAAGTCCTGAACACCGGGGAGCTGTTTTTT CASSVEGRSTEVLNTGELFF
- TRBJ1-2 - TRBV19 TGTGCCAGTACCGGCACAGCCGATCTGTATGGCTACACCTTC CASTGTADLYGYTF
- TRBJ1-5 - TRBV7-8 TGTGCCAGCAGCTTAGTCGGGGCAGGGCCGCAGCCCCAGCATTTT CASSLVGAGPQPQHF
- TRBJ2-2 TRBD1 TRBV7-2 TGTGCCAGCAGCTTAGCGAGGGACAGGGAGTACACCGGGGAGCTGTTTTTT CASSLARDREYTGELFF
- TRBJ1-2 TRBD1 TRBV9 TGTGCCAGCAGCGTGCAGGGGGCGTGGGGCTACACCTTC CASSVQGAWGYTF
once TRBJ1-2 - TRBV29-1 TGCAGCGTTGGACTCGGGGTCGATAGGGAGCTTGATGGCTACACCTTC CSVGLGVDRELDGYTF
- TRBJ2-3 TRBD1 TRBV5-1 TGCGCCAGCAGCCCTACAGGGGCGGGAGATACGCAGTATTTT CASSPTGAGDTQYF
- TRBJ2-7 TRBD1 TRBV29-1 TGCAGCGTCGAAGAGACCCGGGACAGGAGCTACGAGCAGTACTTC CSVEETRDRSYEQYF
- TRBJ1-2 - TRBV12-3/TRBV12-4 TGTGCCAGCAGTGTTCAGGGGTATTGGGGCTACACCTTC CASSVQGYWGYTF
once TRBJ1-4 - TRBV5-4 TGTGCCAGCAGCCTCCCGGGGGCAACGGAAAAACTGTTTTTT CASSLPGATEKLFF
- TRBJ2-2 - TRBV7-9 TGTGCCAGCAGCGTTCCAATTACCGGGGAGCTGTTTTTT CASSVPITGELFF
- TRBJ2-3 TRBD2 TRBV19 TGTGCCAGTAGTCTCAGCGGGGGGATCACAGATACGCAGTATTTT CASSLSGGITDTQYF
- TRBJ2-7 - TRBV28 TGTGCCAGCAGCTCAGGGACGGCAGGCCAGTACGAGCAGTACTTC CASSSGTAGQYEQYF
- TRBJ1-1 TRBD1 TRBV7-8 TGTGCCAGCAGCTTAGCGACAGGGGTCACTGAAGCTTTCTTT CASSLATGVTEAFF
- TRBJ2-2 - TRBV6-2/TRBV6-3 TGTGCCAGCAGTTACGTTCTCTCCGGGTCCGGGGAGCTGTTTTTT CASSYVLSGSGELFF
- TRBJ2-3 - TRBV29-1 TGCAGCGGGGAGGGGGGAGGTGAGAGCACAGATACGCAGTATTTT CSGEGGGESTDTQYF
- TRBJ1-2 - TRBV27 TGTGCCAGCAGTTTTAATACCAGGGGAGGAGGCTACACCTTC CASSFNTRGGGYTF
- TRBJ1-2 TRBD1 TRBV7-2 TGTGCCAGCAGCTTAGCCGGGACAGGGCAGCGGGGCTACACCTTC CASSLAGTGQRGYTF
- TRBJ1-6 - TRBV6-5 TGTGCCAGCGGACAGAGACAGGTGGAATCACCCCTCCACTTT CASGQRQVESPLHF
- TRBJ2-5 - TRBV7-8 TGTGCCAGCAGCTTGCCCGTGGGGGCTTACCAAGAGACCCAGTACTTC CASSLPVGAYQETQYF
- TRBJ2-5 TRBD1 TRBV24-1 TGTGCCACCAGTGATGCCAACAGGGGGTGGCAAGAGACCCAGTACTTC CATSDANRGWQETQYF
- TRBJ1-3 TRBD1 TRBV28 TGTGCCAGCAGTTTGGGCTACAGGGGAAAAACTGGAAACACCATATATTTT CASSLGYRGKTGNTIYF
- TRBJ1-2 - TRBV28 TGTGCCAGCCAGCAGTTGTCGGTGCAGGACCTCCTATTTGGGACCACAACTTCGGGCTACACCTTC CASQQLSVQDLLFGTTTSGYTF
- TRBJ2-3 TRBD2 TRBV9 TGTGCCAGCAGCGCAGAACCGGGACTAGCGGTCTCCCCGGTGGATACGCAGTATTTT CASSAEPGLAVSPVDTQYF
- TRBJ1-2 - TRBV11-2 TGTGCCAGCAGCTTATCTAGGGGGGGCGCTTCGAGGTATGGCTACACCTTC CASSLSRGGASRYGYTF
once TRBJ1-2 - TRBV29-1 TGCAGCGCCCCGTTAGACGAGAACTATGGCTACACCTTC CSAPLDENYGYTF
- TRBJ2-2 - TRBV6-4 TGTGCCAGCAGGAGACGGTCGGGGGCCGGGGAGCTGTTTTTT CASRRRSGAGELFF
few TRBJ2-3 TRBD2 TRBV6-5 TGTGCCAGCAGTTACTCCCTAGCGGGAGATACGCAGTATTTT CASSYSLAGDTQYF
- TRBJ2-7 TRBD1 TRBV19 TGTGCCAGTAGTACCAAAGGGACAGGGGCCGGCTACGAGCAGTACTTC CASSTKGTGAGYEQYF
- TRBJ2-3 TRBD2 TRBV19 TGTGCCAGTAGTATGGACCCGACTAGCGGGGGGTTAAATACGCAGTATTTT CASSMDPTSGGLNTQYF
- TRBJ1-3 - TRBV12-3/TRBV12-4 TGTGCCAGCAGTTTTTCTCCCGGAAACACCATATATTTT CASSFSPGNTIYF
- TRBJ2-7 - TRBV28 TGTGCCAGCGCCCAGCCGGGGGGCGGCGAGCAGTACTTC CASAQPGGGEQYF
- TRBJ2-5 TRBD1 TRBV5-1 TGCGCCAGCAGTTCGATCGGGACAGGAATAGAGACCCAGTACTTC CASSSIGTGIETQYF
- TRBJ2-1 - TRBV5-1 TGCGCCAGCCAAGGGGTTAGTCAAGACAATGAGCAGTTCTTC CASQGVSQDNEQFF
- TRBJ2-5 - TRBV5-1 TGCGCCAGCAGCTTGGTGTCAGACCAAGAGACCCAGTACTTC CASSLVSDQETQYF
- TRBJ1-5 - TRBV3-1/TRBV3-2 TGTGCCAGCAGCCACTGGGGTAGCAATCAGCCCCAGCATTTT CASSHWGSNQPQHF
- TRBJ2-2 - TRBV7-2 TGTGCCAGCAGCTTAGTAGGGGGCACCGGGGAGCTGTTTTTT CASSLVGGTGELFF
- TRBJ2-5 - TRBV5-4 TGTGCCAGCAGCCTTATGAGGGGGGAAAAAGAGACCCAGTACTTC CASSLMRGEKETQYF
few TRBJ1-6 TRBD1 TRBV6-5 TGTGCCAGCACCGCCCGGGACAGGGGGTCGACACCCCTCCACTTT CASTARDRGSTPLHF
- TRBJ2-3 TRBD1 TRBV11-3 TGTGCCAGCAGCCCGGGTTGGGAGACAGGGAGCACAGATACGCAGTATTTT CASSPGWETGSTDTQYF